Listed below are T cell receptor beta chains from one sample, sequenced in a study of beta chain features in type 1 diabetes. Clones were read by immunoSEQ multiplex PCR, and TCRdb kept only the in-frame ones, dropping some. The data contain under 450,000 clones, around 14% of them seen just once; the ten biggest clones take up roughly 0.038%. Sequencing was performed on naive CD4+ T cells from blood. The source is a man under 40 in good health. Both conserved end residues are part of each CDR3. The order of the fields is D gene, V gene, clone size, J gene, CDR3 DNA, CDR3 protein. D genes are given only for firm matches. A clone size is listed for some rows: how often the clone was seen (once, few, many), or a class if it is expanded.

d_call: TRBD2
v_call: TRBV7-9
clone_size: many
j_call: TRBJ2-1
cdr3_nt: TGTGCCAGCAGACCACTAGCGGGAAGACACAATGAGCAGTTCTTC
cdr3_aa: CASRPLAGRHNEQFF

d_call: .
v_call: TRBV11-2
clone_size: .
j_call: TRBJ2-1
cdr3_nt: TGTGCCAGCAGCATCCACGGCAATGAGCAGTTCTTC
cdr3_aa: CASSIHGNEQFF

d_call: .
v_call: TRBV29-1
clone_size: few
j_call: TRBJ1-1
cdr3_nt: TGCACGGCACCTCCGGGAACTGAAGCTTTCTTT
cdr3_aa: CTAPPGTEAFF

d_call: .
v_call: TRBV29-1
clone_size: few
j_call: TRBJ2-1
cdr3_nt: TGCAGCGTATATGTAGGGGGTTCCTACAATGAGCAGTTCTTC
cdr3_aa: CSVYVGGSYNEQFF

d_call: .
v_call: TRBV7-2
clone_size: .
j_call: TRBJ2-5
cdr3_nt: TGTGCCAGCAGCTTACTCAGCGCCGAACAAGAGACCCAGTACTTC
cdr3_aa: CASSLLSAEQETQYF

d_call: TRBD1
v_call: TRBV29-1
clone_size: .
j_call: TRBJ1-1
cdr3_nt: TGCAGCGGTTTCCAAACAGGGGCCCAGACTGAAGCTTTCTTT
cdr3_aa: CSGFQTGAQTEAFF

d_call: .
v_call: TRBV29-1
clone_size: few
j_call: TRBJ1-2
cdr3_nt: TGCAGCGTTATAGGGGGGCGCGAAGGCTACACCTTC
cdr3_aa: CSVIGGREGYTF

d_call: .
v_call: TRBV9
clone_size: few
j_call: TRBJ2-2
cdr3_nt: TGTGCCAGCAGCCCGGTGGGGGCGAACACCGGGGAGCTGTTTTTT
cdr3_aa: CASSPVGANTGELFF

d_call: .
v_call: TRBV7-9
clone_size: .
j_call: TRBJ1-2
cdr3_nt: TGTGCCAGCAGCTTATCTATAGACAGATCCTATGGCTACACCTTC
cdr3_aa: CASSLSIDRSYGYTF

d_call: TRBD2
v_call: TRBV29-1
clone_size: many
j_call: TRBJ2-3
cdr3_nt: TGCAGCGTGAGACTAGCTACAGATACGCAGTATTTT
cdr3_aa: CSVRLATDTQYF

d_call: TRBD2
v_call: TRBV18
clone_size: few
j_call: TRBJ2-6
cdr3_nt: TGTGCCAGCTCACCCCCGGGGGGGCCAATAGGGGCCAACGTCCTGACTTTC
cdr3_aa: CASSPPGGPIGANVLTF

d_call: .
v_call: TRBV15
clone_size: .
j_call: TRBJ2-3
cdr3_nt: TGTGCCACCAGCAGAGGTACAGCTAGCACAGATACGCAGTATTTT
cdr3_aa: CATSRGTASTDTQYF

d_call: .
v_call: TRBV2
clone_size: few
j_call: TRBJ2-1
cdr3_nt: TGTGCCAGCAGTGTGACCAATGAGCAGTTCTTC
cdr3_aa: CASSVTNEQFF

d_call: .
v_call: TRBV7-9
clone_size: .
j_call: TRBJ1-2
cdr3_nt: TGTGCCAGCACCCTGCTTAGGGGCCCTTCCTTC
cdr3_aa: CASTLLRGPSF

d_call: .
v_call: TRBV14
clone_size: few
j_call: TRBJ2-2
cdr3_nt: TGTGCCAGCAGCCAAGAACCCTGGATGAACACCGGGGAGCTGTTTTTT
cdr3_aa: CASSQEPWMNTGELFF

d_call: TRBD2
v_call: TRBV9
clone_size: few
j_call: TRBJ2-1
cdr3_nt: TGTGCCAGCAGCGCATCCCAGGCGCCGGGAGGAGAGCAGTTCTTC
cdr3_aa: CASSASQAPGGEQFF

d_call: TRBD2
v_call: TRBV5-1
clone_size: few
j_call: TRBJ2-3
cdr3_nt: TGCGCCAGCAGCGTGGGGACTAGCGGGGCGACAGATACGCAGTATTTT
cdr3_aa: CASSVGTSGATDTQYF

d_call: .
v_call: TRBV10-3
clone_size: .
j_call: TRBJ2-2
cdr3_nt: TGTGCCATCAGGACTATGACAGATTCCACCGGGGAGCTGTTTTTT
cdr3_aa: CAIRTMTDSTGELFF

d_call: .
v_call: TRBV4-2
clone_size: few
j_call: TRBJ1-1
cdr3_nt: TGTGCCAGCAGCCAAGGGGACACCATGAACACTGAAGCTTTCTTT
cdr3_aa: CASSQGDTMNTEAFF

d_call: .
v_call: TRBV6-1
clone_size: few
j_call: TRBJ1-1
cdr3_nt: TGTGCCAGCAGTGAAGCTCCTCCAGCAGCTTTCTTT
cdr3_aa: CASSEAPPAAFF

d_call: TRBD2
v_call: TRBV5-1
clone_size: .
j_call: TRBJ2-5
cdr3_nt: TGCGCCAGCGGGTCTAGCGGGAAAACGGAGACCCAGTACTTC
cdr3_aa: CASGSSGKTETQYF

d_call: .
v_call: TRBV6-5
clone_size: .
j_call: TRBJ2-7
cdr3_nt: TGTGCCAGCTGTTTACAGGGAGGTAACGAGCAGTACTTC
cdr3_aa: CASCLQGGNEQYF

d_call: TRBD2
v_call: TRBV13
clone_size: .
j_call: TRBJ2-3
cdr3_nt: TGTGCCAGCAGGGACGGACTAGCCTCGACAGATACGCAGTATTTT
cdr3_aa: CASRDGLASTDTQYF

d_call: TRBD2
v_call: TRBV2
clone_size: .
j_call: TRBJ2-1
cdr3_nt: TGTGCCAGCAGTGACCGACGGACTAGCGGGTACAATGAGCAGTTCTTC
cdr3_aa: CASSDRRTSGYNEQFF

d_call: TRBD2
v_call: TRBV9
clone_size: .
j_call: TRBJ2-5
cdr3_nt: TGTGCCAGCAGCGTAGAGGGTCTAGCGGGGAGGCCATGGGAGACCCAGTACTTC
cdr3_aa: CASSVEGLAGRPWETQYF

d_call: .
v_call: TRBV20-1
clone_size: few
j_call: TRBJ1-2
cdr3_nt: TGCAGTGCTCATGGACATTCCGGCTACACCTTC
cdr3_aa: CSAHGHSGYTF

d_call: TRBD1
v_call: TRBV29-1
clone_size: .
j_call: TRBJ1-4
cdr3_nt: TGCAGCGTCGACAGGGGACAGAATGAAAAACTGTTTTTT
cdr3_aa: CSVDRGQNEKLFF

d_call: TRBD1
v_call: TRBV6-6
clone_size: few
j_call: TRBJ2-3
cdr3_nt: TGTGCCAGCAGGGAGGGGACAGGTGGGACCTCAGATACGCAGTATTTT
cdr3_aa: CASREGTGGTSDTQYF

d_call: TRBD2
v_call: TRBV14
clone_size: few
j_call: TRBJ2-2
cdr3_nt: TGTGCCAGCAGCCCGCGGGAGGGGGCTCGGGCCGGGGAGCTGTTTTTT
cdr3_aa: CASSPREGARAGELFF

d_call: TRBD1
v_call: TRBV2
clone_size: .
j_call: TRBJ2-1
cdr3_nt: TGTGCCAGCCAAAGACAGGGGGCCTCGCTTTACAATGAGCAGTTCTTC
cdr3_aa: CASQRQGASLYNEQFF

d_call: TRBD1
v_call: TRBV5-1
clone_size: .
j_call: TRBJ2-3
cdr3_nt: TGCGCCAGCAGCTCCCAGGGGGCGGCAGATACGCAGTATTTT
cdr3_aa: CASSSQGAADTQYF

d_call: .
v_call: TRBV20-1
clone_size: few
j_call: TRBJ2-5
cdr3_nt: TGCAGTGCTAGCGGGGAAGAGACCCAGTACTTC
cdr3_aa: CSASGEETQYF

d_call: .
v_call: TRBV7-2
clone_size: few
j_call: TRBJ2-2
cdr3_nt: TGTGCCAGCAGCTTACAGGGGATACTCACCGGGGAGCTGTTTTTT
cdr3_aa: CASSLQGILTGELFF

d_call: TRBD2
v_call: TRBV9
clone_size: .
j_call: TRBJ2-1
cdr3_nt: TGTGCCAGCAGCGTAGATAGGCGGGGGGCCTACAATGAGCAGTTCTTC
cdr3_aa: CASSVDRRGAYNEQFF

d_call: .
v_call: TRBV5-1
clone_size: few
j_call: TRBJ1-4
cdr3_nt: TGCGCCAGCAGCTTGGTAGGGCCGTTGTCAGGAAAACTGTTTTTT
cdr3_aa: CASSLVGPLSGKLFF

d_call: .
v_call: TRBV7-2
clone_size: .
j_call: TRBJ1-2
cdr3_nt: TGTGCCAGCAGCTTAGTACAGGGTTCCGGCTACACCTTC
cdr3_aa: CASSLVQGSGYTF

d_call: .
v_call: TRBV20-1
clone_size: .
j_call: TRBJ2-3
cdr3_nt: TGCAGTGCTCCAATGAAAGATACGCAGTATTTT
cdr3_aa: CSAPMKDTQYF

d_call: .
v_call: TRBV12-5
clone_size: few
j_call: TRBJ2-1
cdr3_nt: TGTGCTAGTGGGCAGGGACTTTCTCGCAATGAGCAGTTCTTC
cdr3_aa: CASGQGLSRNEQFF

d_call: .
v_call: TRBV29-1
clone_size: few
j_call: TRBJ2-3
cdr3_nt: TGCAGCGTTCAGGATTCTAGCACAGATACGCAGTATTTT
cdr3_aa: CSVQDSSTDTQYF

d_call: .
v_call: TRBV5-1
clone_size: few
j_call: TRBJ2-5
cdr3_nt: TGCGCCAGCAGGGAGGGGGCGCAAGAGACCCAGTACTTC
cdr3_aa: CASREGAQETQYF

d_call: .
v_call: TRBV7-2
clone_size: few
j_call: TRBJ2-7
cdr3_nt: TGTGCCAGCAGCCTGAATTACGAGCAGTACTTC
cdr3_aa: CASSLNYEQYF

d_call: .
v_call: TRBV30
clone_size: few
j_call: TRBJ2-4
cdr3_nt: TGTGCCTGGAGTATCCAGGGGGCCAAAAACATTCAGTACTTC
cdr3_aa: CAWSIQGAKNIQYF

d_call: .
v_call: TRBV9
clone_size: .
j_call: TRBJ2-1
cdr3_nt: TGTGCCAGCAGCCCAGGCGGGGTAGTAGTGGGAAATGAGCAGTTCTTC
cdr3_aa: CASSPGGVVVGNEQFF

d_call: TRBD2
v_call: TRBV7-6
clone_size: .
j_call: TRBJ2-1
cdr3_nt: TGTGCCAGCAGCCCTGGGAGGGATGAGCAGTTCTTC
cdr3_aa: CASSPGRDEQFF

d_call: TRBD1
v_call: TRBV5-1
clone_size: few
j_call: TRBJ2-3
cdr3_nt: TGCGCCAGCAGCCGACAGGGGGTTCCAGATACGCAGTATTTT
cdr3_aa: CASSRQGVPDTQYF

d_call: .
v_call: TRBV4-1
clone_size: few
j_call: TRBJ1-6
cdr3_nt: TGCGCCAGCAGCCAAGGTAGTTCACCCCTCCACTTT
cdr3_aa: CASSQGSSPLHF

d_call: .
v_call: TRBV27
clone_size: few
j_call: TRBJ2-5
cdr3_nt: TGTGCCAGCAGTTTATCGGGCGCGCGGGCCCAGTACTTC
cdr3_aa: CASSLSGARAQYF